The source of this T cell receptor (beta chain) is a study of blood T cell repertoires in COVID-19. Sequencing used immunoSEQ multiplex PCR; TCRdb keeps in-frame clones, though not all of them. The sample includes 150,000 to 200,000 clones, 80% seen only once; the top ten take approximately 6%. The CDR3 totals 12 residues. V was trimmed by 3 bases and J by 10 bases, leaving 12 bases between them. The TCR was taken from a man aged 35-49 years who had recovered from COVID-19. The gene calls are TRBV12-3 or TRBV12-4 and TRBJ1-1, with TRBD1 as a possible D gene (5 bases). Source material: PBMCs or T cells enriched from blood (not recorded which). The CDR3 nucleotides read TGTGCCAGCAGTTTCCAGGGAAACGTAGCTTTCTTT. This encodes CASSFQGNVAFF.